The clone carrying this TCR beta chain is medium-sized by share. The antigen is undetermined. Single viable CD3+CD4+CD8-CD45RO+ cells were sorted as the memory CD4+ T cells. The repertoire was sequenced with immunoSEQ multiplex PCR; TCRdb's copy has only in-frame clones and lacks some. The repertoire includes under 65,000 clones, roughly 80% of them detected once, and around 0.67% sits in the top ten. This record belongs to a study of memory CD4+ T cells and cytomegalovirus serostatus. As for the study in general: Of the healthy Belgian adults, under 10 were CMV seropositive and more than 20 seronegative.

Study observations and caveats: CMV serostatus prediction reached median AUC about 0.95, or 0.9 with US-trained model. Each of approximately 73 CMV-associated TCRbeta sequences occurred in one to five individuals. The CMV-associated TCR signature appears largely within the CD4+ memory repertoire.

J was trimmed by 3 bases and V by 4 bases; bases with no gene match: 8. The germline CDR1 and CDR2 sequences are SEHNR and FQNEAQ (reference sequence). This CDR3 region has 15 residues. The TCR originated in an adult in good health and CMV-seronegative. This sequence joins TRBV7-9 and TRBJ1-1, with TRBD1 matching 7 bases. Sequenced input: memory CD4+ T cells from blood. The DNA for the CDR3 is TGTGCCAGCAGCTCACAGACAGGGAAGTACACTGAAGCTTTCTTT. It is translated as CASSSQTGKYTEAFF.